The T cell receptor (beta chain) described here comes from a study of T-cell reconstitution after alpha-beta-depleted transplantation in children (dated by TCRdb to 2016 to 2018). Looking at the study overall: T-cell immune reconstitution after TCRalphabeta/CD19-depleted allogeneic hematopoietic cell transplantation in children was quantitatively tracked in the study by means of TCR repertoire profiling.

Library preparation used PCR. The instrument given in TCRdb is Illumina HiSeq 2500. TCR libraries were prepared with molecular barcoding, using unique molecular identifiers to normalize TCRbeta repertoire quantification. TCRdb cleaned the public reads at Q25 with fastp, built clones with MiXCR and kept in-frame beta chains. Rows matching on CDR3 protein sequence are summarized as one entry with the most common DNA and genes. In all, the sample holds about 370,000 distinct CDR3 sequences, and just over 20% of those were seen once. The ten most abundant clones make up approximately 3.9% of the sample. Comments on this clonotype: Which antigen it targets is not known. The sample holds no much larger clone one base away, and base qualities are not on file.

The CDR3 goes from the cysteine to the phenylalanine over 15 residues. The only DNA kept is the CDR3, 45 bases in frame from the first base. After removal of 4 bases from V and 2 bases from J, the junction retains 7 bases not matched to a gene. Looking up the germline V gene yields CDR1 MNHEY and CDR2 SVGAGI. The receptor was isolated from a human donor who donated a stem cell graft to a child with acute myeloid leukemia. The material sequenced was PBMCs from the stem cell graft donor, taken from the stem cell graft. The rearranged segments are TRBV6-5 and TRBJ2-7; the central 8 bases match TRBD2. The CDR3 corresponds to CASSSSGLAAYEQYF. In nucleotides, the sequence is TGTGCCAGCAGTTCTTCTGGACTAGCCGCCTACGAGCAGTACTTC.